This T cell receptor beta chain was documented in a study of shared clonotypes between healthy human individuals. Across the study: A donor's plate count was three for CD4 naive and three for CD4 memory; CD8 naive had two and CD8 memory one. Study-level results: Non-shared clonotypes had lower generation probabilities than clonotypes shared by all four sorted-subset donors. Rarefaction analysis demonstrated incomplete sorted-subset sequencing notwithstanding large depth.

The germline CDR1 and CDR2 sequences are SNHLY and FYNNEI. V was clipped by 4 bases and J by 3 bases; unmatched bases: 9. The CDR3 is 16 amino acids. The table came from immunoSEQ multiplex PCR; TCRdb's copy has only in-frame clones and leaves some out. The sample gives about 980,000 clones, approximately 80% of which show up once; approximately 1.5% is in the top ten. A few counts support this clone. Antigen unknown. This TCR derives from a man aged 18 to 35 in good health. The gene calls are TRBV2 and TRBJ2-7; 10 bases are a match to TRBD2. Specimen: memory CD4+ T cells sorted from blood. Subset specified: CD45RA-negative fraction. CDR3 residues: CASSAALAGVGYEQYF. Written as DNA, the CDR3 is TGTGCCAGCAGTGCAGCCCTAGCGGGAGTTGGCTACGAGCAGTACTTC.